The 2 T cell receptor beta chains reported below all come from one sample, sequenced in a study of graft-versus-host responses after intestinal transplantation. No cognate antigen is known for these TCRs. Measured with immunoSEQ multiplex PCR; TCRdb has only the in-frame clones, and not every one. The data hold 85,000 to 130,000 clones, with about 88% observed a single time. The specimen was unstimulated CD4+ T cells sorted from spleen or lymph node cells, collected before intestinal transplant. The receptor source for this set is a human donor who received an intestinal transplant.

This chain links TRBV11-2 with TRBJ2-1; 14 positions agree with TRBD2. V was clipped by 1 base and J by 7 bases; unmatched bases: 3. This CDR3 is built from 16 residues. The germline gives CDR1 SGHAT, CDR2 FQNNGV. The CDR3 DNA is TGTGCCAGCAGCTTAGCCCGACTAGCGGGGGGGAATGAGCAGTTCTTC. Translated: CASSLARLAGGNEQFF.

Only one count was recorded for this clone. This chain uses TRBV29-1 with TRBJ1-1; maybe TRBD1 (5 bases). The CDR3 has 14 residues. The germline V and J ends were trimmed by 6 bases and 3 bases, with 17 bases remaining between them. Germline CDR1 SQVTM, CDR2 ANQGSEA. The CDR3 sequence is CSVDPRVGDTEAFF. For the CDR3, the DNA is TGCAGCGTCGACCCCAGGGTTGGGGACACTGAAGCTTTCTTT.